The 22 T cell receptor beta chains listed next were all sequenced from one sample in a study of regulatory T cells in long-lasting Graves disease. Indicated time point: newly diagnosed GD, antithyroid drugs for less than 3 months. Extracted PBMC RNA gave rise to the TCR library. According to the study, TCR beta libraries were built with iRepertoire HTBI primers and CDR3-region Arm-PCR. MiXCR, applied by TCRdb to the multiplex PCR reads, yields one record per CDR3 protein. The repertoire consists of about 530,000 distinct CDR3 sequences, with roughly 15% occurring once and the leading ten covering around a quarter. These records were also assigned to another study, of T cells in Graves' hyperthyroidism and ophthalmopathy.

The specimen comprised peripheral blood mononuclear cells (PBMCs), sampled at new diagnosis, from a patient treated with antithyroid drugs. The receptors come from a middle-aged woman with Graves disease.

This clonotype was observed a few times. V gene TRBV6-1 combines with J gene TRBJ1-2; D gene uncertain. V was cut by 8 bases and J by 3 bases, with 13 bases left in between. The CDR3 is made up of 13 amino acids. Germline V CDR1 and CDR2: MNHNS, SASEGT. The CDR3 loop reads CASPPNGDYGYTF. The DNA of the CDR3 is TGTGCCAGCCCCCCCAATGGGGACTATGGCTACACCTTC.

The V call is TRBV15, the J call TRBJ1-4, with D possibly matching TRBD1 (6 bases). The V gene lost 6 bases and the J gene lost 8 bases, with 19 bases spanning the gap. The germline CDR1 and CDR2 sequences are LNHNV and YYDKDF (reference sequence). The CDR3 is made up of 15 amino acids. The CDR3: CATSTGIGREEKLFF. CDR3 nucleotide sequence: TGTGCCACCAGTACAGGGATAGGCAGGGAAGAAAAACTGTTTTTT.

This clonotype was counted a few times. This chain connects TRBV20-1 to TRBJ1-4; tentative D call: TRBD1 (6 bases). Looked up from germline, CDR1 is DFQATT and CDR2 is SNEGSKA (reference sequence). V shed 0 bases and J shed 4 bases, with 15 bases lying between them. The CDR3 length is 16 residues. CDR3 sequence: CSARDLIGTYNEKLFF. For the CDR3, the DNA is TGCAGTGCTAGAGATCTCATCGGGACATATAATGAAAAACTGTTTTTT.

This clonotype has only a few counts. The rearrangement uses TRBV20-1 and TRBJ2-3; 8 bases agree with TRBD2. CDR1 is DFQATT, CDR2 SNEGSKA, per germline (reference sequence). This CDR3 contains 14 residues. CDR3 sequence reads: CSPRAGGPTDTQYF. The CDR3 nucleotides read TGCAGCCCACGGGCGGGGGGTCCCACAGATACGCAGTATTTT.

The genes are TRBV5-6 and TRBJ2-1; TRBD2 matches at 10 bases. The CDR3 extends over 14 amino acids. The ends lost 4 bases at V and 10 bases at J; junction bases unmatched: 8. Germline V gene data show CDR1 as SGHDT and CDR2 as YYEEEE. CDR3 nucleotide sequence: TGTGCCAGCAGCGAGAGCGGGGGGGCCTACGAGCAGTTCTTC. This codes for CASSESGGAYEQFF.

This clonotype was seen a few times. The chain couples TRBV5-5 to TRBJ2-3; D is undetermined. Germline CDR1 SGHKS, CDR2 YYEKEE (reference sequence). V shed 0 bases and J shed 0 bases, with 8 bases lying between them. The CDR3 length is 15 residues. CDR3 coding DNA: TGTGCCAGCAGCTTGGATCCGGATAGCACAGATACGCAGTATTTT. This sequence encodes CASSLDPDSTDTQYF.

This clonotype was detected ten times or more. CDR3 nucleotides: TGTGCCAGCAGTTCCGTCACAGATACGCAGTATTTT. Translation gives CASSSVTDTQYF. This sequence joins TRBV28 and TRBJ2-3; D gene unclear. This CDR3 has 12 amino acids. Germline CDR1 reads MDHEN; CDR2 reads SYDVKM. V lost 4 bases and J lost 2, with 4 bases in between.

The V call is TRBV9, the J call TRBJ2-1; maybe TRBD2 (5 bases). This CDR3 has 16 amino acids. Germline CDR1 and CDR2: SGDLS and YYNGEE. The V gene lost 3 bases and the J gene lost 0 bases, with 13 bases spanning the gap. This chain's CDR3 is CASSGPDWISYNEQFF. CDR3 in DNA: TGTGCCAGCAGCGGACCGGACTGGATCTCCTACAATGAGCAGTTCTTC.

With regard to this clonotype: A much bigger clone sits one base away, suggesting this may be a read error. CDR3 protein: CVSSLTDNQPQHF. CDR3 nucleotides: TGTGTCAGCAGTTTAACCGACAATCAGCCCCAGCATTTT. This chain links TRBV12-3 or TRBV12-4 with TRBJ1-5; D gene uncertain. The CDR3 extends over 13 amino acids.

This clonotype came up a few times. V usage is TRBV11-3 and J usage is TRBJ2-3, with TRBD2 identical over 8 bases. After removal of 1 base from V and 0 bases from J, the junction contained 6 bases not matched to a gene. CDR1 is SGHNT, CDR2 YENEEA, per germline. The CDR3 is made up of 17 amino acids. CDR3 nucleotides: TGTGCCAGCAGCTTAGGTGTAGCGGGGTCTAGCACAGATACGCAGTATTTT. Translating it yields CASSLGVAGSSTDTQYF.

This clonotype was seen once. The chain combines TRBV7-2 with TRBJ2-2; 7 bases are a match to TRBD2. The length of the CDR3 is 17 residues. Unmatched junction bases numbered 13, after V lost 2 bases and J lost 7 bases. Germline-derived CDR1 and CDR2 are SGHTA and FQGNSA. The CDR3 is CASSLLSGAGIIGELFF. The CDR3, as DNA: TGTGCCAGCAGCTTATTGTCGGGAGCGGGGATTATCGGGGAGCTGTTTTTT.

The genes are TRBV6-1 and TRBJ2-1, with 11 nucleotides matching TRBD2. V shed 2 bases, J shed 7 bases, and the junction held 13 bases outside the gene matches. The germline gives CDR1 MNHNS, CDR2 SASEGT. The CDR3 totals 18 residues. The CDR3 DNA follows: TGTGCCAGCAGTGAAAGCTGGTTAGCGGGGGGGCCTTGGAATGAGCAGTTCTTC. It specifies CASSESWLAGGPWNEQFF.

With respect to this clonotype: A single base separates this from a much larger clone, so it may be a read error. The chain uses TRBV29-1 and TRBJ1-1; D is uncertain. The CDR3 loop spans 12 amino acids. CDR1 and CDR2 (germline): SQVTM, ANQGSEA. V was cut by 8 bases and J by 3 bases, with 13 bases left in between. CDR3 nucleotide sequence: TGCAGCACCGACGGGGAGGACACTGAAGCTTTCTTT. Translation gives CSTDGEDTEAFF.

As to this clonotype: A much larger clone differs by one base, so this may be a read error. V usage is TRBV2 and J usage is TRBJ2-5, with a tentative D call TRBD2 (6 bases). This CDR3 comprises 14 residues. The V gene lost 10 bases and the J gene lost 11 bases, with 26 bases spanning the gap. Germline V gives CDR1 SNHLY, CDR2 FYNNEI. DNA of the CDR3: TGTGCCACGACCTCAAACCGGGGGTACAATGAGCAGTACTTC. Translation: CATTSNRGYNEQYF.

As to this clonotype: A read error may explain this, as a much larger clone is one base away. The chain carries TRBV6-2 or TRBV6-3 and TRBJ1-1, with unresolved D. Germline CDR1 reads MNHEY; CDR2 reads SVGEGT. There are 16 residues in the CDR3. Trimming removed 2 bases from V and 0 bases from J, with 13 bases in between. The CDR3 coding sequence is TGTGCCAGCAGTTACCCGCGGGGTACCATGAACACTGAAGCTTTCTTT. The encoded protein is CASSYPRGTMNTEAFF.

This clonotype has just a few counts. The genes are TRBV11-2 and TRBJ1-3, with D unresolved. Trimming removed 5 bases from V and 1 base from J, with 12 bases in between. From germline, CDR1 is SGHAT and CDR2 FQNNGV. The CDR3 sequence is 15 residues long. CDR3 DNA: TGTGCCAGCAGCGCCACCGACGGTTCTGGAAACACCATATATTTT. Translation gives CASSATDGSGNTIYF.

This clonotype came up many times. This chain links TRBV4-1 with TRBJ2-3; a possible D gene is TRBD1 (5 bases). With 0 bases removed from V and 1 base from J, the gap between germline ends came to 14 bases. The germline V gene encodes CDR1 MGHRA and CDR2 YSYEKL. The length of the CDR3 is 17 residues. The CDR3 DNA is TGCGCCAGCAGCCAAGATCTGTACAGGCGCGGCACAGATACGCAGTATTTT. As protein: CASSQDLYRRGTDTQYF.

A remark on this clonotype: Since a much larger clone is just one base distant, this may be a read error. CDR3 protein: CASSKGGDLYSYTF. DNA for the CDR3: TGTGCCAGCAGTAAAGGAGGAGATCTTTATAGCTACACCTTC. V and J are TRBV6-2 or TRBV6-3 and TRBJ1-2; no clear D. There are 14 residues in the CDR3. Trimming pared 5 bases from V and 9 bases from J, leaving 19 bases between. From germline, CDR1 is MNHEY and CDR2 SVGEGT.

At least ten counts were recorded for this clonotype. The chain carries TRBV3-1 and TRBJ2-3; D remains ambiguous. The ends were cut back, 3 bases at V and 3 bases at J, with 10 bases in the middle. The CDR3 extends over 14 amino acids. The germline V gene encodes CDR1 LGHDT and CDR2 YNNKEL (reference sequence). CDR3 coding DNA: TGTGCCAGCAGCCAGACTCGTTTGACAGATACGCAGTATTTT. Amino acids: CASSQTRLTDTQYF.

This clonotype appeared a few times. V gene TRBV11-2 combines with J gene TRBJ1-1; possibly TRBD1 for D (5 bases). Germline V lookup: CDR1 SGHAT, CDR2 FQNNGV. Trimming cost V 2 bases and J 2 bases, with 12 bases left between them. CDR3 length: 15 residues. Here the CDR3 reads CASSLKAGINTEAFF. For the CDR3, the DNA is TGTGCCAGCAGCTTAAAGGCAGGGATAAACACTGAAGCTTTCTTT.

In its sample, this clonotype was seen a few times. The CDR3 region is CSALGGTEAFF. CDR3 nucleotide sequence: TGCAGTGCTTTAGGAGGGACTGAAGCTTTCTTT. V gene TRBV20-1 combines with J gene TRBJ1-1, with D uncertain. Deletions cut 5 bases from V and 5 bases from J, with 9 bases between. There are 11 residues in the CDR3. The V gene's germline CDR1 is DFQATT and CDR2 SNEGSKA (reference sequence).

This clonotype was detected ten times or more. The chain carries TRBV27 and TRBJ2-1, with TRBD2 matching over 8 bases. CDR3 length: 15 residues. With V trimmed by 3 bases and J by 7 bases, 8 bases remained unmatched. The germline CDR1 and CDR2 sequences are MNHEY and SMNVEV (reference sequence). The CDR3 loop reads CASSFPGGLGNEQFF. The CDR3 DNA follows: TGTGCCAGCAGTTTCCCGGGGGGGTTGGGGAATGAGCAGTTCTTC.